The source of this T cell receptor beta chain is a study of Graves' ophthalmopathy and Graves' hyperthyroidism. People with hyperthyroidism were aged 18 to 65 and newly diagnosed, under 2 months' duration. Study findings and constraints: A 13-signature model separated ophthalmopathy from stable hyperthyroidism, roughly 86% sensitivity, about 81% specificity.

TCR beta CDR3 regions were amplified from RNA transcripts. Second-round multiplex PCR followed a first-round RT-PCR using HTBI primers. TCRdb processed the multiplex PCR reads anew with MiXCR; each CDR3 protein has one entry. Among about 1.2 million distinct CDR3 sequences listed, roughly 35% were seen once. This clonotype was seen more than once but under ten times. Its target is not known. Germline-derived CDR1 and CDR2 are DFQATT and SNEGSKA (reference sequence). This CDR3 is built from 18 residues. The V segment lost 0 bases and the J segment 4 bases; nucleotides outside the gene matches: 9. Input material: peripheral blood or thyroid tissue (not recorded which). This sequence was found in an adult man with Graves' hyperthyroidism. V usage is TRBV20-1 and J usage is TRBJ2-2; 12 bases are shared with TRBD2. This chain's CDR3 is CSARDRASGRAGTGELFF. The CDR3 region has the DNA TGCAGTGCTAGAGATCGTGCTAGCGGGAGGGCCGGCACCGGGGAGCTGTTTTTT.